The sequence of this TCR beta chain was determined in a study of blood T cell repertoires in COVID-19. Study context: Spain, Italy and the United States supplied samples that represented acute and convalescent COVID-19.

Only in-frame clones appear in the TCRdb table, and some are missing; sequencing was by immunoSEQ multiplex PCR. This sample has some 33,000 clones, with about 82% found just once. The CDR3 loop spans 17 amino acids. The germline V gene encodes CDR1 SGHDT and CDR2 YYEEEE. V lost 4 bases and J lost 0, with 14 bases in between. The rearrangement links TRBV5-6 to TRBJ2-6; D possibly corresponds to TRBD2 (6 bases). Sequenced: peripheral blood. This clonotype was obtained from a man in his 60s with active COVID-19. In DNA, the CDR3 is TGTGCCAGCAGCCCCATAGGGAGGAGCTCTGGGGCCAACGTCCTGACTTTC. This gives the protein CASSPIGRSSGANVLTF.